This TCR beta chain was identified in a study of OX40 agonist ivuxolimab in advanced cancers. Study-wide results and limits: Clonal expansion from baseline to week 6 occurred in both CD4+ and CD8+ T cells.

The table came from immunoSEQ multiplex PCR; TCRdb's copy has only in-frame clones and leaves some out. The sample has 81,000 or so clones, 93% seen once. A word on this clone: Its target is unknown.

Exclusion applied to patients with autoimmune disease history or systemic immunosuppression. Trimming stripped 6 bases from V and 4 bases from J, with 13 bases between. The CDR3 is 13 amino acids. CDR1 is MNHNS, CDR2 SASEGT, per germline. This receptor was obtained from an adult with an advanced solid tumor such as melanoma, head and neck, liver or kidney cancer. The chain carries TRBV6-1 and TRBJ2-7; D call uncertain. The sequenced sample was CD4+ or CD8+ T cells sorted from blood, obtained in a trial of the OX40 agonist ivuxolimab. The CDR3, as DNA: TGTGCCAGCAGGGAAACCGGCATATACGAGCAGTACTTC. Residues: CASRETGIYEQYF.